The TCR beta chain described here comes from a study of blood T cell repertoires in COVID-19. At the level of the study: Sites across the United States, Italy and Spain contributed samples from acute and convalescent COVID-19. T cells, B-cell-depleted T cells, or PBMCs provided the cDNA or gDNA that served as material.

Per the authors' pipeline: How many nucleated cells were present was estimated from reference gene primer amplification. Method: immunoSEQ multiplex PCR; TCRdb's copy keeps in-frame clones and lacks some. The V and J calls and the clone size are those of that table, but D and trimming were determined from the DNA. The sample has approximately 300,000 clones, roughly 83% seen once; the top ten hold 1.5% to 2%. With 5 bases removed from V and 2 bases from J, the gap between germline ends came to 13 bases. The CDR3 covers 14 residues. The germline V gene has CDR1 LNHDA and CDR2 SQIVND (reference sequence). This clone was picked up one time.

Source material: peripheral blood. The rearrangement uses TRBV19 and TRBJ2-7, with D hard to call. The clonotype comes from a woman aged 45 to 65 with acute or convalescent COVID-19. The CDR3 nucleotides are TGTGCCAGTAGTCCCCACCTCGCTACCTACGAGCAGTACTTC. Protein product: CASSPHLATYEQYF.